Listed here are 8 T cell receptor beta chains from one sample, sequenced in a study of blood T cell repertoires in COVID-19. Using immunoSEQ multiplex PCR, the repertoire was profiled, and TCRdb retains in-frame clones only, with some absent. The sample consists of about 400,000 clones, 70% to 90% of them appearing once. Sequencing input: PBMCs or T cells enriched from blood (not recorded which). Source of these receptors: a woman aged 18 to 35 with acute COVID-19.

The chain has TRBV29-1 and TRBJ2-5; tentative D call: TRBD1 (6 bases). Germline lookup yields CDR1 SQVTM and CDR2 ANQGSEA. The CDR3 has 12 residues. The V gene lost 4 bases and the J gene lost 5 bases, with 11 bases spanning the gap. CDR3: CSVGGDTETQYF. The CDR3 DNA is TGCAGCGTTGGAGGGGACACGGAGACCCAGTACTTC.

The V gene is TRBV6-4, the J gene TRBJ1-2; D unresolved. V shed 2 bases and J shed 4 bases, with 8 bases lying between them. Germline CDR1 MRHNA, CDR2 SNTAGT. The CDR3 consists of 13 residues. The DNA for the CDR3 is TGTGCCAGCAGTGACCGGGGTACCTATGGCTACACCTTC. This gives the protein CASSDRGTYGYTF.

The V and J genes are TRBV5-5 and TRBJ1-5, with 9 bases lining up with TRBD1. Unmatched junction bases numbered 12, after V lost 0 bases and J lost 2 bases. The CDR3 sequence is 19 residues long. Germline CDR1 reads SGHKS; CDR2 reads YYEKEE (reference sequence). In DNA, the CDR3 is TGTGCCAGCAGCTTGGCCGGGACAGGGCGAGCTATAGGCAATCAGCCCCAGCATTTT. Its protein product is CASSLAGTGRAIGNQPQHF.

The rearrangement links TRBV5-4 to TRBJ2-7; 9 bases map to TRBD2. The V gene's germline CDR1 is SGHNT and CDR2 YYREEE (reference sequence). Unmatched junction bases numbered 6, after V lost 4 bases and J lost 1 base. The CDR3 has 15 residues. CDR3 nucleotides: TGTGCCAGCAGCACGCGGGGGGGCAAATCCTACGAGCAGTACTTC. Translated: CASSTRGGKSYEQYF.

DNA of the CDR3: TGCAGCGTTACCGGGACAGGGAAACTCTTCGAGCAGTACTTC. Amino acid sequence: CSVTGTGKLFEQYF. The chain recombines TRBV29-1 with TRBJ2-7; 9 bases fit TRBD1. The CDR3 spans 14 residues. Germline V gene sequence: CDR1 SQVTM, CDR2 ANQGSEA. V lost 5 bases to trimming and J lost 6 bases; unmatched junction nucleotides: 11.

The genes are TRBV7-8 and TRBJ2-2; the D gene is possibly TRBD2 (6 bases). The length of the CDR3 is 16 residues. The V gene lost 5 bases and the J gene lost 0 bases, with 13 bases spanning the gap. The germline V gene has CDR1 SGHVS and CDR2 FQNEAQ. The CDR3 DNA reads TGTGCCAGCAGCACCTATCGGGACTCGAACACCGGGGAGCTGTTTTTT. It codes for CASSTYRDSNTGELFF.

This clone occurred once. The chain recombines TRBV7-2 with TRBJ1-1; D remains ambiguous. The CDR3 has 15 amino acids. V was trimmed by 1 base and J by 3 bases, leaving 12 bases between them. Germline V lookup: CDR1 SGHTA, CDR2 FQGNSA. CDR3 sequence reads: CASSLVSRRDTEAFF. The CDR3 region has the DNA TGTGCCAGCAGCTTAGTCAGCAGGAGGGACACTGAAGCTTTCTTT.

CDR3 in DNA: TGTGCCAGCAGTTCCAACCGGGCGGGAGGGTACAATGAGCAGTTCTTC. Its protein product is CASSSNRAGGYNEQFF. The chain has TRBV28 and TRBJ2-1; 9 positions agree with TRBD2. With V trimmed by 4 bases and J by 4 bases, 8 bases remained unmatched. The CDR3 contains 16 residues. From germline, CDR1 is MDHEN and CDR2 SYDVKM.